The next 20 T cell receptor beta chains were all read from a single sample in a study of read filtering for tumor transcriptome and immune sequencing (dated by TCRdb to the early 2020s). The sequencer listed for this sample is Illumina HiSeq 4000. TCR libraries were constructed from about 400 ng RNA using the Immunoverse kit, and molecular barcoded adaptors covering alpha/delta and beta/gamma chains were employed. The raw public data were reprocessed by TCRdb itself: fastp quality trimming at Q25, MiXCR clonotype calling, in-frame beta chains only. Every entry covers one CDR3 protein and lists the most common genes and DNA from its rows. The sample data list about 24,000 distinct CDR3 sequences, and about 20% of these were observed just once. The top ten clones comprise 47% of the sample. Sequencing was carried out using a population of CD138-negative cells sorted from bone marrow. The cell subset or site label here, explained by the study, means: bone marrow mononuclear cells depleted of CD138+ plasma/myeloma cells by negative magnetic selection. These receptors were collected from a donor at least 40 years old with multiple myeloma.

On this clonotype itself: This may arise from a read error, as a much more abundant clone is one base away. This chain connects TRBV7-2 to TRBJ2-5; 10 positions agree with TRBD1. CDR1 is SGHTA and CDR2 is FQGNSA in the germline V gene. The CDR3 totals 15 residues. Trimming cost V 5 bases and J 5 bases; bases outside gene matches: 8. As DNA, the CDR3 is TGTGCCAGCAGCCCCTGGGACAGGGGCGCGGAGACCCAGTACTTC. Its translation: CASSPWDRGAETQYF.

This clonotype was recorded many times. The chain employs TRBV11-2 and TRBJ2-3; TRBD2 matches at 10 bases. After removal of 7 bases from V and 4 bases from J, the junction contained 5 bases not matched to a gene. The CDR3 contains 14 residues. Germline V lookup: CDR1 SGHAT, CDR2 FQNNGV. The CDR3 DNA sequence: TGTGCCAGCACCCTAAGCGGGGGGGCAGATACGCAGTATTTT. The encoded protein is CASTLSGGADTQYF.

This clonotype was seen a handful of times. V gene TRBV20-1 combines with J gene TRBJ2-5; TRBD2 matches 10 bases. Germline V gene lookup returns CDR1 DFQATT and CDR2 SNEGSKA (reference sequence). The trim removed 3 bases at V and 2 bases at J, leaving 6 bases unmatched. The CDR3 is made up of 15 amino acids. The CDR3 spells CSASASGGLQETQYF. The CDR3 DNA sequence: TGCAGTGCTAGTGCTAGCGGGGGATTACAAGAGACCCAGTACTTC.

Many counts were recorded for this clonotype. J is TRBJ2-6 and V is TRBV4-1, with TRBD1 identical over 9 bases. The V segment lost 1 base and the J segment 0 bases; nucleotides outside the gene matches: 13. CDR1 is MGHRA, CDR2 YSYEKL, per germline. The CDR3 is 21 residues long. The CDR3 DNA sequence: TGCGCCAGCAGCCAAGGTCCCCGGGACAGGGCCCCTTCCTCTGGGGCCAACGTCCTGACTTTC. It specifies CASSQGPRDRAPSSGANVLTF.

As to this clonotype: This may be a read error, as it is one base from a much larger clone. The V and J genes are TRBV6-1 and TRBJ1-5, with a weak D call TRBD1 (5 bases). CDR1 is MNHNS and CDR2 is SASEGT in the germline V gene. The CDR3 is 14 amino acids. Trimming shortened V by 4 bases and J by 4 bases, and 11 bases separated the two germline ends. CDR3 DNA: TGTGCCAGCAGTGTGGGGGGTTTTAATCAGCCCCAGCATTTT. It encodes CASSVGGFNQPQHF.

Many counts were recorded for this clonotype. This chain joins TRBV25-1 and TRBJ2-3; TRBD1 aligns across 9 bases. The CDR3 covers 14 residues. Germline assignment: CDR1 MGHDK and CDR2 SYGVNS. Losses at the gene ends were 5 bases for V and 9 bases for J; bases not matched to a gene: 9. The CDR3 sequence: CASSRRQGGETQYF. The CDR3 coding sequence is TGTGCCAGCAGTAGGAGACAGGGGGGGGAAACGCAGTATTTT.

This clonotype was seen ten or more times. V and J are TRBV7-2 and TRBJ2-5, with 7 bases that match TRBD1. Germline CDR1 and CDR2: SGHTA and FQGNSA. J gave up 2 bases and V 2 bases, and 5 bases lay outside the gene matches. There are 15 residues in the CDR3. The CDR3 coding sequence is TGTGCCAGCAGCTTAACGGGACAGTCGCAAGAGACCCAGTACTTC. Translation gives CASSLTGQSQETQYF.

Details on this clonotype: This may stem from a read error, because a much larger clone lies one nucleotide away. This sequence joins TRBV4-1 and TRBJ2-3; 12 bases are a match to TRBD2. CDR1 and CDR2 (germline): MGHRA, YSYEKL. The CDR3 sequence is 16 residues long. Trimming at V came to 0 bases and at J to 6 bases, leaving 4 bases not matched to a gene. CDR3 in DNA: TGCGCCAGCAGCCAAGATGGAGGACTAGCGGGGGATACGCAGTATTTT. The encoded protein is CASSQDGGLAGDTQYF.

The CDR3 coding sequence is TGCAGCGTTAAAGGGACAGGGGGGACCGGGGAGCTGTTTTTT. Protein: CSVKGTGGTGELFF. The genes are TRBV29-1 and TRBJ2-2, with 11 bases matching TRBD1. CDR1 SQVTM and CDR2 ANQGSEA come from the germline V gene. After removal of 5 bases from V and 5 bases from J, the junction contained 4 bases not matched to a gene. CDR3 length: 14 residues.

This clonotype was detected many times. This chain links TRBV12-3 or TRBV12-4 with TRBJ2-5; 8 bases line up with TRBD1. J gave up 2 bases and V 3 bases, and 5 bases lay outside the gene matches. This CDR3 is built from 15 residues. The CDR3 nucleotides are TGTGCCAGCAGTTTGGGACAGGCCCTTCAAGAGACCCAGTACTTC. The encoded protein is CASSLGQALQETQYF.

The V gene is TRBV5-4, the J gene TRBJ1-4; D call uncertain. Germline V lookup: CDR1 SGHNT, CDR2 YYREEE (reference sequence). The CDR3 loop spans 15 amino acids. V gave up 6 bases and J gave up 3 bases, with 15 bases separating them. The CDR3 region is CASTRESGPNEKLFF. The CDR3 DNA is TGTGCCAGCACCCGGGAGTCAGGTCCTAATGAAAAACTGTTTTTT.

As for this clonotype: A read error may be the cause here, since a much bigger clone is one base away. The rearrangement uses TRBV20-1 and TRBJ2-1, with 7 bases matching TRBD1. Germline CDR1 is DFQATT and CDR2 is SNEGSKA (reference sequence). The CDR3 is made up of 14 amino acids. The CDR3 DNA follows: TGCAGTGCTTCCGGGACAGTAACCTACGATGAGCAGTTCTTC. Its translation is CSASGTVTYDEQFF.

This clonotype was detected ten times or more. This sequence joins TRBV5-1 and TRBJ1-2; D is unclear. Trimming removed 4 bases from V and 3 bases from J, with 16 bases in between. The CDR3 has 15 amino acids. The germline CDR1 and CDR2 sequences are SGHRS and YFSETQ. The CDR3 loop is CASSPEPGLYYGYTF. The CDR3 DNA sequence: TGCGCCAGCAGCCCAGAGCCCGGGCTGTACTATGGCTACACCTTC.

This clonotype was seen repeatedly, ten times or more. The J gene is TRBJ2-1, the V gene TRBV5-1, with 7 bases fitting TRBD1. V shed 4 bases, J shed 1 base, and the junction held 8 bases outside the gene matches. The germline V gene has CDR1 SGHRS and CDR2 YFSETQ. CDR3 length: 16 amino acids. The CDR3 nucleotides are TGCGCCAGCAGCGATCGACCAGGGGGTTCCTACAATGAGCAGTTCTTC. Residues: CASSDRPGGSYNEQFF.

This clonotype was detected ten times or more. The chain recombines TRBV18 with TRBJ1-1; TRBD1 might be the D (5 bases). This CDR3 region has 15 residues. CDR1 is KGHSH, CDR2 LQKENI, per germline. Trimming stripped 3 bases from V and 6 bases from J, with 17 bases between. In DNA form, the CDR3 reads TGTGCCAGCTCACCCCCCTGGGGGAGGGCCGCTGAAGCTTTCTTT. Protein sequence: CASSPPWGRAAEAFF.

This clonotype was counted only a few times. The V and J genes are TRBV19 and TRBJ1-4; maybe TRBD1 (5 bases). Trimming left V 4 bases short and J 5 bases short, with 14 bases between. Germline V lookup: CDR1 LNHDA, CDR2 SQIVND (reference sequence). The CDR3 loop spans 15 amino acids. DNA for the CDR3: TGTGCCAGTAGTACGCAAGGGACGGGGAATGAAAAACTGTTTTTT. This translates into CASSTQGTGNEKLFF.

The V gene is TRBV11-3, the J gene TRBJ2-3; D is ambiguous. Germline V lookup: CDR1 SGHNT, CDR2 YENEEA. Trimming took 5 bases from V and 5 from J, leaving 11 bases between them. The CDR3 has 13 amino acids. CDR3 amino acids: CASSPSEKDTQYF. In DNA, the CDR3 is TGTGCCAGCAGCCCGTCGGAAAAAGATACGCAGTATTTT.

This clonotype occurred many times. The gene calls are TRBV5-1 and TRBJ1-2; D remains ambiguous. The CDR3 spans 15 residues. The germline gives CDR1 SGHRS, CDR2 YFSETQ. The germline V and J ends were trimmed by 1 base and 4 bases, with 14 bases remaining between them. The CDR3 loop is CASSLRPILPYGYTF. CDR3 DNA: TGCGCCAGCAGCTTGAGACCGATTCTACCCTATGGCTACACCTTC.

This clonotype came up many times. The genes are TRBV7-2 and TRBJ2-2, with 7 bases lining up with TRBD1. This CDR3 contains 15 residues. J was trimmed by 2 bases and V by 6 bases; bases with no gene match: 6. CDR1 and CDR2 from the germline V gene are SGHTA and FQGNSA. The CDR3 reads CASRVDRDNTGELFF. The CDR3 DNA is TGTGCCAGCAGAGTCGACAGGGACAACACCGGGGAGCTGTTTTTT. The variable domain in full, with the rest retrieved from reference TRBV7-2 and TRBJ2-2, is GAGVSQSPSNKVTEKGKDVELRCDPISGHTALYWYRQSLGQGLEFLIYFQGNSAPDKSGLPSDRFSAERTGGSVSTLTIQRTQQEDSAVYLCASRVDRDNTGELFFGEGSRLTVL.

Many counts were recorded for this clonotype. The CDR3 spells CASSLVGVGRTDTQYF. CDR3 in DNA: TGTGCCAGCAGCTTAGTAGGAGTCGGACGCACAGATACGCAGTATTTT. The chain recombines TRBV11-3 with TRBJ2-3; D call uncertain. The CDR3 is 16 residues long. Germline-derived CDR1 and CDR2 are SGHNT and YENEEA. V gave up 1 base and J gave up 1 base, with 12 bases separating them.